These 5 T cell receptor beta chains came from one sample sequenced in a study of T cells after posttransplantation cyclophosphamide. The data were produced by immunoSEQ multiplex PCR, yet TCRdb's version contains in-frame clones alone and is incomplete. The sample includes roughly 7,000 clones, none of them occurring once. Cyclophosphamide on days +3 and +4 followed busulfan-fludarabine conditioning and a marrow graft. The specimen was PBMCs, collected after allogeneic stem cell transplant with posttransplant cyclophosphamide. Receptors originate from a female patient aged 50-65 years who received an allogeneic stem cell transplant from an unrelated donor, was CMV-positive, and had acute GVHD only. The graft donor may be the source of some T cells.

This clone was seen repeatedly, ten times or more. This rearrangement joins TRBV11-2 to TRBJ2-3; D gene uncertain. Per the germline V gene, CDR1 is SGHAT and CDR2 is FQNNGV. The CDR3 is 13 residues long. V shed 1 base and J shed 6 bases, with 8 bases lying between them. DNA for the CDR3: TGTGCCAGCAGCTTAGGACTGCTGGATACGCAGTATTTT. Its translation: CASSLGLLDTQYF.

The sample holds many counts of this clone. This chain links TRBV6-1 with TRBJ2-4; D call uncertain. The CDR3 contains 17 residues. CDR1 and CDR2 (germline): MNHNS, SASEGT. Trimming shortened V by 2 bases and J by 0 bases, and 14 bases separated the two germline ends. CDR3 coding DNA: TGTGCCAGCAGTGAATCTCGGCCAGGCGTAGCCAAAAACATTCAGTACTTC. Translated: CASSESRPGVAKNIQYF.

There are many counts of this clone. The rearrangement uses TRBV7-9 and TRBJ2-5; 9 bases match TRBD2. This CDR3 has 17 residues. Germline assignment: CDR1 SEHNR and CDR2 FQNEAQ (reference sequence). With V trimmed by 2 bases and J by 4 bases, 11 bases remained unmatched. CDR3 bases: TGTGCCAGCAGCTTACAATGGGTAGCGGGAGCAGGAGAGACCCAGTACTTC. It yields the protein CASSLQWVAGAGETQYF.

This clone was seen at least ten times. The chain combines TRBV19 with TRBJ2-2; 11 bases agree with TRBD2. Germline loops: CDR1 LNHDA, CDR2 SQIVND (reference sequence). CDR3 length equals 13 residues. The V and J ends lost 10 bases and 5 bases, in that order; junction bases with no gene match: 3. The CDR3 DNA follows: TGTGCCATCACTAGCGGGAGAACCGGGGAGCTGTTTTTT. It yields the protein CAITSGRTGELFF. The full variable domain, completed using reference TRBV19 and TRBJ2-2, is DGGITQSPKYLFRKEGQNVTLSCEQNLNHDAMYWYRQDPGQGLRLIYYSQIVNDFQKGDIAEGYSVSREKKESFPLTVTSAQKNPTAFYLCAITSGRTGELFFGEGSRLTVL.

This clone appeared many times. V usage is TRBV7-3 and J usage is TRBJ2-1; TRBD2 matches at 8 bases. This CDR3 spans 15 amino acids. After removal of 5 bases from V and 6 bases from J, the junction contained 9 bases not matched to a gene. The V gene's germline CDR1 is SGHTA and CDR2 FQGTGA. CDR3 nucleotide sequence: TGTGCCAGCAGCACCGGGACTAGTATTTTCAATGAGCAGTTCTTC. Its translation: CASSTGTSIFNEQFF. The full variable domain, in which reference TRBV7-3 and TRBJ2-1 provide the parts outside the CDR3, is GAGVSQTPSNKVTEKGKYVELRCDPISGHTALYWYRQSLGQGPEFLIYFQGTGAADDSGLPNDRFFAVRPEGSVSTLKIQRTERGDSAVYLCASSTGTSIFNEQFFGPGTRLTVL.